This TCR beta chain was captured in a study of PD-L1 blockade in urothelial cancer. About the research overall: Researchers found blood samples held a median of roughly 140,000 T cells.

Documented time point: pretreatment peripheral blood. Each patient's cancer was a locally advanced or metastatic urothelial carcinoma. The repertoire was sequenced with immunoSEQ multiplex PCR; TCRdb's copy has only in-frame clones and lacks some. Of around 86,000 clones listed, around four fifths are singletons. Study results and caveats: Better survival was predicted by below-median pretreatment blood TCR clonality.

Points on this clone: Its specificity is not known.

V shed 4 bases and J 5 bases; nucleotides not matched to a gene: 9. The CDR3 sequence is 15 residues long. From germline, CDR1 is MNHEY and CDR2 SMNVEV (reference sequence). This TCR derives from a man aged 35 to 55 with urothelial cancer. The gene calls are TRBV27 and TRBJ2-7; 9 bases fit TRBD1. Sequences were derived from PBMCs, sampled around atezolizumab (anti-PD-L1) treatment. CDR3 loop: CASSSPGQGLNEQYF. The CDR3 bases are TGTGCCAGCAGTTCTCCGGGACAGGGTCTTAACGAGCAGTACTTC.